This TCR beta chain was captured in a study of blood T cells in healthy people across ages. A sample-barcoded 5' primer and a J-beta primer mix were used in a second PCR of about 7 to 11 cycles. TCRdb reprocessed the 5' RACE reads via MiXCR and lists one record per CDR3 protein. The sample yields about 1.5 million distinct CDR3 sequences, under 55% seen once. Roughly 9 milliliters of peripheral blood were drawn from each donor. About this clonotype itself: The antigen remains unidentified.

The V and J ends lost 1 base and 1 base respectively, with 15 bases between them. There are 17 residues in the CDR3. Germline V lookup: CDR1 SGHRS, CDR2 YFSETQ. Study-wide results and limits: Estimated diversity, derived from one million T cells, was regarded as an underestimate.

The sample was blood. The TCR originated in a woman in her late teens or twenties in good health. The chain carries TRBV5-1 and TRBJ1-3, with D uncertain. The CDR3: CASSLSLGGGSGNTIYF. The DNA for the CDR3 is TGCGCCAGCAGCTTGAGTTTAGGCGGTGGGTCTGGAAACACCATATATTTT. Full variable domain (missing parts from reference TRBV5-1 and TRBJ1-3): KAGVTQTPRYLIKTRGQQVTLSCSPISGHRSVSWYQQTPGQGLQFLFEYFSETQRNKGNFPGRFSGRQFSNSRSEMNVSTLELGDSALYLCASSLSLGGGSGNTIYFGEGSWLTVV.